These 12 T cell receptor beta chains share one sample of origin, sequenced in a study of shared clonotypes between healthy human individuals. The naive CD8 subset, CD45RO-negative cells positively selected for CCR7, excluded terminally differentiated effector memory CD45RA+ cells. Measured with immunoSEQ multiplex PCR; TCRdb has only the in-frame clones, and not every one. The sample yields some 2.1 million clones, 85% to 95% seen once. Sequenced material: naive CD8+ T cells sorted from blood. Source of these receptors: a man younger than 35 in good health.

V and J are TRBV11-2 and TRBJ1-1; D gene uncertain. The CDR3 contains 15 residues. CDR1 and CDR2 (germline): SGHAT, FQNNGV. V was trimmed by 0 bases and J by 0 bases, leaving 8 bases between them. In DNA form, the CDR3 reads TGTGCCAGCAGCTTAGATAAACGGTTGAACACTGAAGCTTTCTTT. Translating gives CASSLDKRLNTEAFF.

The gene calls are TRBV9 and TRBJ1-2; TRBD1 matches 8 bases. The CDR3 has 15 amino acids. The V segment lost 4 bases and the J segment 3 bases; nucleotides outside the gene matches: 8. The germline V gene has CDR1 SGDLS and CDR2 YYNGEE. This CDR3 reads CASSPRQGSYYGYTF. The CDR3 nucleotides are TGTGCCAGCAGCCCACGACAGGGGTCGTACTATGGCTACACCTTC.

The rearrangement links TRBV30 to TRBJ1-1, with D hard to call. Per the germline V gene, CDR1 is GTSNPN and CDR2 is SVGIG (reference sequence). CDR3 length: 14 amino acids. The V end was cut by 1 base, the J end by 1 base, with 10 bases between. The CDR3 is CAWSAQLGNTEAFF. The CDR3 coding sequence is TGTGCCTGGAGTGCACAGTTAGGGAACACTGAAGCTTTCTTT.

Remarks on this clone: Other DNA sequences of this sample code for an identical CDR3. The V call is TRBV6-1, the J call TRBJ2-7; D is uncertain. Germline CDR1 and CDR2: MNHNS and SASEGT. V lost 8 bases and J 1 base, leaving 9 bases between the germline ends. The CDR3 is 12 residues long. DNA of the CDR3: TGTGCCAGCTCTGGGGTATCCTACGAGCAGTACTTC. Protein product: CASSGVSYEQYF.

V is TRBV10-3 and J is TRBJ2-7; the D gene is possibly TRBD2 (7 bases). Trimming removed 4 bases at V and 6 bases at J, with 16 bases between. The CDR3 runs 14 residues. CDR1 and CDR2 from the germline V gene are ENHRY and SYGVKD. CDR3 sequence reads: CAISGGGNRFEQYF. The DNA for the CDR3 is TGTGCCATCAGTGGCGGGGGCAACAGGTTCGAGCAGTACTTC.

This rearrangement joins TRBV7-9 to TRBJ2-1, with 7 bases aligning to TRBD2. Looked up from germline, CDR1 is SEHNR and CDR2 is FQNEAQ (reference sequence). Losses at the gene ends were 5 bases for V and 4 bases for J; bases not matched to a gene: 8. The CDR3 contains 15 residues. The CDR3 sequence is CASSPSSGEYNEQFF. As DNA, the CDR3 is TGTGCCAGCAGCCCCTCGAGCGGGGAGTACAATGAGCAGTTCTTC.

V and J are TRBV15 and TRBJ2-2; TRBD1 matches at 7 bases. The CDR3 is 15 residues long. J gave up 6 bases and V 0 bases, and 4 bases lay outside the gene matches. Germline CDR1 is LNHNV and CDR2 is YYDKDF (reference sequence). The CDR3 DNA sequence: TGTGCCACCAGCAGAGATCGGACAGGTTCCGGGGAGCTGTTTTTT. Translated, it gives CATSRDRTGSGELFF.

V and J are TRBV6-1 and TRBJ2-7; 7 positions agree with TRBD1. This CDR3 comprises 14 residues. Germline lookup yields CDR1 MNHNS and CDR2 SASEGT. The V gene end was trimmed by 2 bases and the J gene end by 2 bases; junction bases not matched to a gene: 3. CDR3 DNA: TGTGCCAGCAGTGAAAATCAGGGGGCCTACGAGCAGTACTTC. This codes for CASSENQGAYEQYF.

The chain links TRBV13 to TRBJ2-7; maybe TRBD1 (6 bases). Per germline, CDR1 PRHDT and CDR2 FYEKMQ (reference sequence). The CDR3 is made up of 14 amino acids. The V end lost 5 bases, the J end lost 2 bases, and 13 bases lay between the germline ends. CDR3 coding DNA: TGTGCCAGCAGCACCGGCGACAGGACCTACGAGCAGTACTTC. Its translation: CASSTGDRTYEQYF.

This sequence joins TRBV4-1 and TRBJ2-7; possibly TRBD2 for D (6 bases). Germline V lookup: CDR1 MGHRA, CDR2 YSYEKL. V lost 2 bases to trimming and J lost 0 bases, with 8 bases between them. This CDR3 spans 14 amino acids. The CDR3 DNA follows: TGCGCCAGCAGCCAATCGGGAGCCTCCTACGAGCAGTACTTC. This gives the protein CASSQSGASYEQYF.

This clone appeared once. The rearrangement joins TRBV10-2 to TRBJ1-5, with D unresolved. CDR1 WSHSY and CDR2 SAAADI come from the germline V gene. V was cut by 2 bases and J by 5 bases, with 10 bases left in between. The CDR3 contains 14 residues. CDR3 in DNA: TGCGCCAGCAGTGAGCTGGAGGGTTATCAGCCCCAGCATTTT. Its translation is CASSELEGYQPQHF.

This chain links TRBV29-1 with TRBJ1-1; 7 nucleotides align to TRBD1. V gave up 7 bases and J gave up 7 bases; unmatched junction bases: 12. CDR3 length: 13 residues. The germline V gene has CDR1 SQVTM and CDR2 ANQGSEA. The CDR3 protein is CSAQTGYGNEAFF. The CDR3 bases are TGCAGCGCCCAGACAGGGTACGGGAATGAAGCTTTCTTT.